The rows below give T cell receptor beta chains drawn from one sample of a study of cytomegalovirus exposure and HLA in healthy donors. Repertoires were generated with immunoSEQ multiplex PCR, while TCRdb's copy carries only in-frame clones and drops some. Here the sample spans about 80,000 clones, under 65% being singletons. The sequenced material came from PBMCs. The receptors stem from a male donor in good health and CMV-seropositive. CDR3s include the opening cysteine and the closing phenylalanine or tryptophan. Each record gives: clone size, D gene, J gene, V gene, CDR3 protein, CDR3 DNA. D genes are given only for firm matches. Clone size is given for some rows only: seen once, a few or many times, or a class if the clone is expanded.

clone size: .; D gene: .; J gene: TRBJ1-6; V gene: TRBV5-1; CDR3 protein: CASSLDRVVNSPLHF; CDR3 DNA: TGCGCCAGCAGCTTGGACAGGGTGGTTAATTCACCCCTCCACTTT
clone size: .; D gene: TRBD1; J gene: TRBJ2-1; V gene: TRBV2; CDR3 protein: CASSAPGQGAYNEQFF; CDR3 DNA: TGTGCCAGCAGTGCACCGGGACAGGGGGCCTACAATGAGCAGTTCTTC
clone size: .; D gene: .; J gene: TRBJ2-7; V gene: TRBV7-2; CDR3 protein: CASSLVGQNYEQYF; CDR3 DNA: TGTGCCAGCAGCTTAGTTGGACAGAACTACGAGCAGTACTTC
clone size: once; D gene: .; J gene: TRBJ2-1; V gene: TRBV11-2; CDR3 protein: CASRSPFHPSSYNEQFF; CDR3 DNA: TGTGCCAGCAGATCACCCTTTCATCCTAGCTCCTACAATGAGCAGTTCTTC
clone size: .; D gene: TRBD1; J gene: TRBJ2-5; V gene: TRBV9; CDR3 protein: CASSVVGGGETQYF; CDR3 DNA: TGTGCCAGCAGCGTAGTAGGGGGCGGCGAGACCCAGTACTTC
clone size: few; D gene: TRBD1; J gene: TRBJ2-7; V gene: TRBV9; CDR3 protein: CASSVWAGTGYEQYF; CDR3 DNA: TGTGCCAGCAGCGTATGGGCCGGGACAGGCTACGAGCAGTACTTC
clone size: few; D gene: TRBD1; J gene: TRBJ2-2; V gene: TRBV11-2; CDR3 protein: CASSLVAGDRTGELFF; CDR3 DNA: TGTGCCAGCAGCTTAGTGGCAGGGGACAGGACCGGGGAGCTGTTTTTT
clone size: .; D gene: .; J gene: TRBJ2-6; V gene: TRBV6-5; CDR3 protein: CASSLSGANVLTF; CDR3 DNA: TGTGCCAGTTCTCTCTCCGGGGCCAACGTCCTGACTTTC
clone size: few; D gene: TRBD1; J gene: TRBJ1-6; V gene: TRBV30; CDR3 protein: CAWSRDRGGSYNSPLHF; CDR3 DNA: TGTGCCTGGAGTCGGGACAGGGGGGGCTCCTATAATTCACCCCTCCACTTT
clone size: .; D gene: TRBD1; J gene: TRBJ2-3; V gene: TRBV7-2; CDR3 protein: CASSLAHRGSDTQYF; CDR3 DNA: TGTGCCAGCAGCTTAGCCCACAGGGGCTCGGATACGCAGTATTTT
clone size: few; D gene: .; J gene: TRBJ2-7; V gene: TRBV11-3; CDR3 protein: CASSLTPTGRQYF; CDR3 DNA: TGTGCCAGCAGCCTAACCCCTACAGGAAGGCAGTACTTC
clone size: few; D gene: .; J gene: TRBJ2-5; V gene: TRBV7-9; CDR3 protein: CASSHGGAETQYF; CDR3 DNA: TGTGCCAGCAGCCACGGAGGGGCTGAGACCCAGTACTTC
clone size: .; D gene: .; J gene: TRBJ2-2; V gene: TRBV27; CDR3 protein: CASRAGGNTGELFF; CDR3 DNA: TGTGCCAGCAGAGCGGGTGGGAACACCGGGGAGCTGTTTTTT
clone size: .; D gene: .; J gene: TRBJ2-7; V gene: TRBV7-9; CDR3 protein: CASSLVGGGRGYEQYF; CDR3 DNA: TGTGCCAGCAGCTTAGTCGGCGGCGGCCGGGGGTACGAGCAGTACTTC
clone size: .; D gene: .; J gene: TRBJ1-1; V gene: TRBV19; CDR3 protein: CASSTSRTNTEAFF; CDR3 DNA: TGTGCCAGTAGTACCTCCCGGACTAACACTGAAGCTTTCTTT
clone size: .; D gene: TRBD1; J gene: TRBJ2-7; V gene: TRBV9; CDR3 protein: CASSEGDRVSYEQYF; CDR3 DNA: TGTGCCAGCAGCGAGGGGGACAGGGTCTCCTACGAGCAGTACTTC
clone size: few; D gene: .; J gene: TRBJ2-7; V gene: TRBV10-1; CDR3 protein: CASRGQAESYEQYF; CDR3 DNA: TGCGCCAGCAGGGGGCAGGCCGAATCCTACGAGCAGTACTTC
clone size: .; D gene: .; J gene: TRBJ1-1; V gene: TRBV5-4; CDR3 protein: CASSLSDRNTEAFF; CDR3 DNA: TGTGCCAGCAGCTTGTCTGACAGGAACACTGAAGCTTTCTTT
clone size: few; D gene: .; J gene: TRBJ2-7; V gene: TRBV7-9; CDR3 protein: CASRSLPSGVAEQYF; CDR3 DNA: TGTGCCAGCAGGTCCCTGCCCTCAGGGGTGGCCGAGCAGTACTTC
clone size: .; D gene: TRBD1; J gene: TRBJ1-6; V gene: TRBV30; CDR3 protein: CAWSGQGGSPLHF; CDR3 DNA: TGTGCCTGGAGTGGACAGGGAGGTTCACCCCTCCACTTT
clone size: .; D gene: .; J gene: TRBJ2-7; V gene: TRBV30; CDR3 protein: CAWSDPTESSYEQYF; CDR3 DNA: TGTGCCTGGAGCGACCCGACAGAGTCCTCCTACGAGCAGTACTTC
clone size: .; D gene: TRBD1; J gene: TRBJ1-1; V gene: TRBV7-9; CDR3 protein: CASSLGQQSREAFF; CDR3 DNA: TGTGCCAGCAGCTTGGGACAGCAGTCCAGGGAAGCTTTCTTT
clone size: few; D gene: TRBD2; J gene: TRBJ2-7; V gene: TRBV5-4; CDR3 protein: CASSLDLAGLAEQYF; CDR3 DNA: TGTGCCAGCAGCTTGGACCTAGCGGGTTTGGCCGAGCAGTACTTC
clone size: .; D gene: TRBD2; J gene: TRBJ2-4; V gene: TRBV7-9; CDR3 protein: CASSLAVGAGDKNIQYF; CDR3 DNA: TGTGCCAGCAGCTTAGCAGTCGGAGCGGGGGACAAAAACATTCAGTACTTC
clone size: .; D gene: .; J gene: TRBJ2-7; V gene: TRBV6-5; CDR3 protein: CASSQGSFRYEQYF; CDR3 DNA: TGTGCCAGCAGCCAGGGGAGTTTCCGCTACGAGCAGTACTTC
clone size: few; D gene: TRBD1; J gene: TRBJ1-4; V gene: TRBV5-6; CDR3 protein: CASSSRGGGGQGGELFF; CDR3 DNA: TGTGCCAGCAGCTCCCGAGGAGGAGGGGGCCAGGGGGGAGAACTGTTTTTT